Detailed here is one T cell receptor beta chain. What it binds is unknown. The authors extracted RNA and reverse transcribed it into cDNA as the sequencing template. Assay used: immunoSEQ multiplex PCR; TCRdb lists only in-frame clones, some missing. The sample holds about 200,000 clones, about three fifths seen once. Stated treatment: oral pan-JAK inhibitor, 5-10 mg twice daily. This sample is drawn from a study of CD8+ T cells in alopecia areata. Study overall: Treated patients were given 5 to 10 mg oral tofacitinib twice daily. The percentage of affected scalp area served as the score of severity for treated patients.

General study findings and limits: Scalp clonality dropped significantly under tofacitinib, as did expanded CD8+ top-100 clones.

The V and J ends lost 3 bases and 0 bases, in that order; junction bases with no gene match: 3. This CDR3 comprises 15 residues. Germline CDR1 SGHNT, CDR2 YYREEE (reference sequence). The rearrangement uses TRBV5-4 and TRBJ2-1; 7 bases align to TRBD1. The sample in question was CD4+ T cells sorted from blood, obtained at week 4, from a patient treated with tofacitinib. The sequence came from a human donor with alopecia areata. CDR3 nucleotide sequence: TGTGCCAGCAGCTCACAGGGGCCCTCCTACAATGAGCAGTTCTTC. Translating gives CASSSQGPSYNEQFF.